These T cell receptor beta chains were read from a single sample in a study of T-cell memory formation after mild COVID-19. From the 5' RACE reads, TCRdb called clonotypes with MiXCR, one entry per CDR3 protein. The data contain hundreds of thousands of distinct CDR3 sequences, about 16% of them seen just once; the ten biggest clones take up 20% to 25%. Sequencing used PBMCs or a T cell subset sorted from them (not recorded which). The receptors derive from a man between 18 and 29 years old who had mild COVID-19 (a few samples of this study predate the infection). Cell type and time point are not known. Each CDR3 is given with its conserved first and last residue. Each record gives: J gene, D gene, clone size, CDR3 length, V gene, CDR3 protein, CDR3 DNA. A D gene is named only where the DNA matches it firmly. Rows give clone size only sometimes, using once, few, many, or a class for an expanded clone.

j_call: TRBJ1-2
d_call: TRBD1
clone_size: NA
cdr3_length: 15
v_call: TRBV5-4
cdr3_aa: CASSLGTGTSYGYTF
cdr3_nt: TGTGCCAGCAGCTTGGGGACAGGAACATCGTATGGCTACACCTTC

j_call: TRBJ1-5
d_call: TRBD1
clone_size: NA
cdr3_length: 14
v_call: TRBV9
cdr3_aa: CASSVGQGDQPQHF
cdr3_nt: TGTGCCAGCAGCGTAGGACAGGGGGATCAGCCCCAGCATTTT

j_call: TRBJ1-2
d_call: NA
clone_size: few
cdr3_length: 14
v_call: TRBV28
cdr3_aa: CASSGGLGLYGYTF
cdr3_nt: TGTGCCAGCAGTGGGGGGTTGGGCCTATATGGCTACACCTTC

j_call: TRBJ1-3
d_call: NA
clone_size: NA
cdr3_length: 15
v_call: TRBV15
cdr3_aa: CATSRVWGIRSTIYF
cdr3_nt: TGTGCCACCAGCAGAGTGTGGGGAATCCGGAGCACCATATATTTT

j_call: TRBJ2-5
d_call: NA
clone_size: NA
cdr3_length: 12
v_call: TRBV18
cdr3_aa: CASSPNTETQYF
cdr3_nt: TGTGCCAGCTCACCAAATACGGAGACCCAGTACTTC

j_call: TRBJ2-2
d_call: NA
clone_size: NA
cdr3_length: 15
v_call: TRBV11-2
cdr3_aa: CASSLRGTTPGELFF
cdr3_nt: TGTGCCAGCAGCTTGAGGGGGACCACGCCCGGGGAGCTGTTTTTT

j_call: TRBJ1-4
d_call: NA
clone_size: few
cdr3_length: 14
v_call: TRBV5-6
cdr3_aa: CASIAGPENEKLFF
cdr3_nt: TGTGCCAGCATCGCCGGGCCAGAAAATGAAAAACTGTTTTTT

j_call: TRBJ1-2
d_call: TRBD1
clone_size: NA
cdr3_length: 17
v_call: TRBV4-3
cdr3_aa: CASSQGHGTAASEGYTF
cdr3_nt: TGCGCCAGCAGCCAAGGGCATGGGACAGCTGCGTCGGAGGGCTACACCTTC

j_call: TRBJ1-3
d_call: NA
clone_size: NA
cdr3_length: 17
v_call: TRBV5-5
cdr3_aa: CASSSRTAQTTGNTIYF
cdr3_nt: TGTGCCAGCAGCTCCCGGACGGCCCAGACAACTGGAAACACCATATATTTT

j_call: TRBJ1-5
d_call: NA
clone_size: NA
cdr3_length: 19
v_call: TRBV6-5
cdr3_aa: CASSVTAAWQSYSNQPQHF
cdr3_nt: TGTGCCAGCAGTGTAACAGCCGCGTGGCAGTCTTATAGCAATCAGCCCCAGCATTTT